The 21 T cell receptor beta chains below were found in one sample sequenced in a study of blood T cells in healthy people across ages. It was with a sample-barcoded 5' primer and a J-beta primer mix that a second PCR of roughly 7 to 12 cycles was run. TCRdb reanalysed the 5' RACE reads using MiXCR and keeps one entry per CDR3 protein. The table lists about 970,000 distinct CDR3 sequences, about 51% of them singletons. Material: blood. These receptors were collected from a woman aged 55-70 years in good health.

This clonotype has a handful of counts. The rearrangement joins TRBV3-1 to TRBJ2-7, with D possibly being TRBD1 (6 bases). This CDR3 comprises 12 residues. Trimming shortened V by 0 bases and J by 7 bases, and 7 bases separated the two germline ends. CDR1 LGHDT and CDR2 YNNKEL come from the germline V gene (reference sequence). CDR3 DNA: TGTGCCAGCAGCCAAGAAACAGGGGAGCAGTACTTC. It encodes CASSQETGEQYF.

Turning to this clonotype: A read error may produce the germline difference seen at one junction end. J is TRBJ2-1 and V is TRBV4-2, with 9 bases lining up with TRBD2. The CDR3 has 15 amino acids. The germline V gene encodes CDR1 LGHNA and CDR2 YNFKEQ. CDR3 in amino acids: CASSQGGGGGNEQFF. The DNA for the CDR3 is TGTGCCAGCAGCCAAGGAGGCGGGGGGGGGAATGAACAGTTCTTC.

The chain combines TRBV5-1 with TRBJ2-3; 11 bases are a match to TRBD2. Per germline, CDR1 SGHRS and CDR2 YFSETQ. V was clipped by 6 bases and J by 4 bases; unmatched bases: 7. CDR3 length: 15 residues. In DNA form, the CDR3 reads TGCGCCAGCACCCTACTAGCGGGAGCAGCAGATACGCAGTATTTT. It specifies CASTLLAGAADTQYF.

The rearrangement joins TRBV7-3 to TRBJ1-2; 10 bases are a match to TRBD1. The V gene end was trimmed by 5 bases and the J gene end by 6 bases; junction bases not matched to a gene: 9. The germline CDR1 and CDR2 sequences are SGHTA and FQGTGA. The CDR3 runs to 15 residues. The CDR3 DNA sequence: TGTGCCAGCAGCGCCCACGGGACAGGGGAAAATGGCTACACCTTC. Translating it yields CASSAHGTGENGYTF.

V usage is TRBV20-1 and J usage is TRBJ2-1; no definite D call. The germline V and J ends were trimmed by 6 bases and 9 bases, with 21 bases remaining between them. Germline V lookup: CDR1 DFQATT, CDR2 SNEGSKA (reference sequence). The CDR3 has 14 residues. Written as DNA, the CDR3 is TGCAGTGCCCCCGCCCGGTCAGCCTTGAGTGAGCAGTTCTTC. Its translation is CSAPARSALSEQFF.

This chain joins TRBV29-1 and TRBJ2-3; D may be TRBD1 or TRBD2 (5 bases each). The CDR3 length is 15 residues. CDR1 SQVTM and CDR2 ANQGSEA come from the germline V gene. CDR3 DNA sequence: TGCAACGCCGGGACCGCCTATTCGGGCACAGATACGCAGTATTTT. The encoded protein is CNAGTAYSGTDTQYF.

The chain recombines TRBV7-9 with TRBJ2-7, with D perhaps TRBD1 (5 bases). The CDR3 totals 15 residues. The V end was cut by 5 bases, the J end by 3 bases, with 17 bases between. CDR1 SEHNR and CDR2 FQNEAQ come from the germline V gene (reference sequence). CDR3 DNA: TGTGCCAGCAGCCCACGTGGGGCTTTGTACTACGAGCAGTACTTC. Translation gives CASSPRGALYYEQYF.

V and J are TRBV10-1 and TRBJ2-7, with D possibly being TRBD1 or TRBD2 (5 bases each). Germline loops: CDR1 WNHNN, CDR2 SYGVQD (reference sequence). Trimming cost V 6 bases and J 9 bases, with 18 bases left between them. This CDR3 has 13 residues. CDR3 protein: CASSGFVGERQYF. The CDR3 nucleotides are TGCGCCAGCAGCGGATTCGTGGGGGAGAGGCAGTACTTC.

V usage is TRBV10-3 and J usage is TRBJ2-6; D gene unclear. Germline V CDR1 and CDR2: ENHRY, SYGVKD. The CDR3 spans 13 residues. With 4 bases removed from V and 4 bases from J, the gap between germline ends came to 5 bases. This CDR3 is CAISVSGANVLTF. CDR3 in DNA: TGTGCCATCAGTGTGAGCGGGGCCAACGTCCTGACTTTC.

The chain recombines TRBV7-3 with TRBJ2-1, with unresolved D. Between the trimmed V and J ends, which lost 1 base and 5 bases, there was a span of 6 bases. Per the germline V gene, CDR1 is SGHTA and CDR2 is FQGTGA. This CDR3 comprises 13 residues. The CDR3 nucleotides are TGTGCCAGCAGCTTAAGCCGTGACAATGAGCAGTTCTTC. Translated: CASSLSRDNEQFF.

The chain combines TRBV6-2 or TRBV6-3 with TRBJ2-1; TRBD2 matches at 14 bases. With 6 bases clipped from V and 4 bases from J, the junction kept 11 bases outside the gene matches. CDR1 and CDR2 (germline): MNHEY, SVGEGT. CDR3 length: 18 residues. This chain's CDR3 is CASSSGTSGRGTYNEQFF. CDR3 sequence (DNA): TGTGCCAGCAGCTCCGGGACTAGCGGGAGAGGGACGTACAATGAGCAGTTCTTC.

The rearrangement joins TRBV20-1 to TRBJ2-1, with 11 nucleotides matching TRBD2. V dropped 0 bases and J dropped 16; count of bases not matched to a gene: 14. The CDR3 consists of 15 residues. Per germline, CDR1 DFQATT and CDR2 SNEGSKA (reference sequence). The CDR3 DNA is TGCAGTGCTAGAGATCTAGTACTAGCGGGAGCCCCGTTCTTCTTC. It yields the protein CSARDLVLAGAPFFF.

This clonotype has a handful of counts. This sequence joins TRBV10-3 and TRBJ2-3; a weak D match, TRBD1 (6 bases). The germline V gene has CDR1 ENHRY and CDR2 SYGVKD. V lost 2 bases to trimming and J lost 3 bases, with 18 bases between them. The CDR3 covers 17 residues. This CDR3 is CAISEPEDRMGTDTQYF. The CDR3 DNA follows: TGTGCCATCAGTGAGCCTGAGGACAGAATGGGGACAGATACGCAGTATTTT.

CDR3 amino acids: CASSSRQDEQYF. Here the CDR3 DNA reads TGTGCCAGCAGCTCGAGACAGGACGAGCAGTACTTC. The J gene is TRBJ2-4, the V gene TRBV7-2; D may be TRBD1 (6 bases). The DNA end favors TRBJ2-7, so the J call may be wrong. Germline-derived CDR1 and CDR2 are SGHTA and FQGNSA. CDR3 length: 12 amino acids.

This sequence joins TRBV20-1 and TRBJ2-3, with 10 bases that match TRBD2. CDR1 is DFQATT and CDR2 is SNEGSKA in the germline V gene (reference sequence). V lost 3 bases, J lost 6 bases, and 6 bases stayed unmatched. The CDR3 runs 14 residues. CDR3: CSASLAGVADTQYF. In nucleotides, the CDR3 is TGCAGTGCTAGTCTAGCGGGAGTGGCGGATACGCAGTATTTT.

The chain has TRBV20-1 and TRBJ2-7; possibly TRBD1 or TRBD2 for D (5 bases each). The V end lost 6 bases, the J end lost 0 bases, and 18 bases lay between the germline ends. CDR3 length equals 15 residues. The germline gives CDR1 DFQATT, CDR2 SNEGSKA (reference sequence). The CDR3 DNA reads TGCAGTGCCGCCTCTAGCAGGGCCAGCTCCTACGAGCAGTACTTC. Amino acids: CSAASSRASSYEQYF.

Here the CDR3 reads CASTPPPGDTQYF. The CDR3 nucleotides are TGTGCCAGCACACCGCCCCCCGGGGATACGCAGTATTTT. The V and J genes are TRBV28 and TRBJ2-3; D remains unclear. This CDR3 region has 13 residues. The germline gives CDR1 MDHEN, CDR2 SYDVKM. The ends were cut back, 7 bases at V and 6 bases at J, with 14 bases in the middle.

The chain recombines TRBV12-3 or TRBV12-4 with TRBJ1-2; D perhaps matches TRBD1 (6 bases). V lost 2 bases to trimming and J lost 7 bases, with 11 bases between them. The CDR3 is 13 amino acids. Written as DNA, the CDR3 is TGTGCCAGCAGTTTATGGCAGGGGTGTGGCTACACCTTC. As protein: CASSLWQGCGYTF.

This clonotype occurred a few times. The J gene is TRBJ1-2, the V gene TRBV3-1; D ambiguous. Per germline, CDR1 LGHDT and CDR2 YNNKEL (reference sequence). Trimming removed 0 bases at V and 6 bases at J, with 11 bases between. The CDR3 covers 14 residues. Here the CDR3 reads CASSQDLVVDGYTF. Here the CDR3 DNA reads TGTGCCAGCAGCCAAGATCTCGTTGTGGATGGCTACACCTTC.

The V call is TRBV7-2, the J call TRBJ2-7; 14 positions agree with TRBD2. CDR1 and CDR2 from the germline V gene are SGHTA and FQGNSA. With V trimmed by 5 bases and J by 2 bases, 8 bases remained unmatched. This CDR3 has 17 amino acids. The chain's CDR3 is CASSPQGLAGGTYEQYF. Written as DNA, the CDR3 is TGTGCCAGCAGCCCCCAAGGACTAGCGGGAGGAACCTACGAGCAGTACTTC.

This clonotype was seen once. The junction does not match germline at one end; this may be a read error. The chain carries TRBV5-1 and TRBJ1-5; D possibly corresponds to TRBD1 (5 bases). CDR1 and CDR2 from the germline V gene are SGHRS and YFSETQ. There are 14 residues in the CDR3. The CDR3 loop reads CASSYGGGNLPQHF. The CDR3 nucleotides read TGCGCCAGCAGTTACGGGGGAGGAAATCTGCCCCAGCATTTT.